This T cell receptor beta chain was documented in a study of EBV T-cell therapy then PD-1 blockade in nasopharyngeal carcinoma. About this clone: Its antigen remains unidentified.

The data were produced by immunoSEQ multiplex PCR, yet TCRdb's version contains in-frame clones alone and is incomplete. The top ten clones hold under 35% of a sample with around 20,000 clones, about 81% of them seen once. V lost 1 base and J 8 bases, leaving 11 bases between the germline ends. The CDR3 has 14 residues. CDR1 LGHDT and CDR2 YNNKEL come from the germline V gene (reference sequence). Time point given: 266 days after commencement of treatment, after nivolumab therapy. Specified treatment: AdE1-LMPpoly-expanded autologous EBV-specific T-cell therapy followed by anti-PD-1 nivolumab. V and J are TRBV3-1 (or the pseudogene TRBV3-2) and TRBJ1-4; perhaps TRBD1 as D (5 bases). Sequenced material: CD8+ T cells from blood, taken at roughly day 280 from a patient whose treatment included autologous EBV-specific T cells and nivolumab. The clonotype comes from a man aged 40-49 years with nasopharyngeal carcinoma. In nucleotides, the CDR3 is TGTGCCAGCAGCCAAGGGGAGGGGAAGGAAAAACTGTTTTTT. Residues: CASSQGEGKEKLFF.